One sample yielded the 4 T cell receptor beta chains listed below, sequenced in a study of T cell repertoires in cytomegalovirus infection. Their antigens are not known. TCRdb recomputed calls from the reads with MiXCR, one row per CDR3 protein. The data show around 750,000 distinct CDR3 sequences, around a third seen once. Material: cultured CD8+ T cells from PBMCs, obtained from culture after CMV antigen stimulation. The receptors stem from a human donor in good health (CMV status not recorded). Some clones in this sample may be carry-over from other donors' samples.

This rearrangement joins TRBV23-1 to TRBJ1-6; D not certain. TRBV23-1 counts as an open reading frame of uncertain function. The CDR3 has 15 amino acids. V was pared by 0 bases and J by 5 bases, with 8 bases between. The CDR3 DNA follows: TGCGCCAGCAGTCAATCGAGCTGGGATAATTCACCCCTCCACTTT. Protein: CASSQSSWDNSPLHF.

This clonotype was recorded many times. The V and J genes are TRBV12-3 or TRBV12-4 and TRBJ2-3; TRBD2 aligns across 7 bases. The CDR3 extends over 16 amino acids. With V trimmed by 6 bases and J by 2 bases, 11 bases remained unmatched. The CDR3 DNA reads TGTGCCAGCAGCCCCTGGGGCAGCGGGGTCACAGATACGCAGTATTTT. This translates into CASSPWGSGVTDTQYF.

The CDR3 DNA sequence: TGTGCCAGCAAGAATGCAGGGGATGCCAATGGCTACACCTTC. Translating it yields CASKNAGDANGYTF. The chain is built from TRBV7-4 and TRBJ1-2, with a weak D call TRBD1 (6 bases). From germline, CDR1 is SGHVT and CDR2 SQSDAQ. Trimming cost V 7 bases and J 6 bases, with 18 bases left between them. The CDR3 runs to 14 residues.

The V gene is TRBV4-3, the J gene TRBJ2-1, with 10 bases aligning to TRBD2. With V trimmed by 3 bases and J by 8 bases, 7 bases remained unmatched. CDR1 is LGHNA, CDR2 YSLEER, per germline. The CDR3 contains 15 residues. The CDR3 sequence: CASSHGLAASDEQFF. CDR3 bases: TGCGCCAGCAGCCACGGACTAGCGGCCTCCGATGAGCAGTTCTTC.